This T cell receptor beta chain was captured by sequencing in a study of blood T cell repertoires in COVID-19. Across the whole study: The United States, Italy and Spain supplied acute and convalescent COVID-19 samples.

Study processing details: Amplification from reference gene primers served as the basis for estimated nucleated cell counts. Libraries were prepared by immunoSEQ multiplex PCR; TCRdb keeps only in-frame clonotypes and omits some of them. V, J and clone size reflect that table, while D and trimming were determined from the DNA. Of approximately 46,000 clones listed, roughly 89% were seen once; the top ten hold around 6.4%. The CDR3 extends over 16 amino acids. Looked up from germline, CDR1 is LNHDA and CDR2 is SQIVND (reference sequence). Unmatched junction bases numbered 11, after V lost 8 bases and J lost 4 bases.

The sequencing sample was made of peripheral blood. The TCR was taken from a man in his 70s with active COVID-19. The chain uses TRBV19 and TRBJ2-2, with 9 bases identical to TRBD1. CDR3 nucleotides: TGTGCCAGTCATTCCGGGACAGGGCTCCTCACCGGGGAGCTGTTTTTT. Protein sequence: CASHSGTGLLTGELFF.